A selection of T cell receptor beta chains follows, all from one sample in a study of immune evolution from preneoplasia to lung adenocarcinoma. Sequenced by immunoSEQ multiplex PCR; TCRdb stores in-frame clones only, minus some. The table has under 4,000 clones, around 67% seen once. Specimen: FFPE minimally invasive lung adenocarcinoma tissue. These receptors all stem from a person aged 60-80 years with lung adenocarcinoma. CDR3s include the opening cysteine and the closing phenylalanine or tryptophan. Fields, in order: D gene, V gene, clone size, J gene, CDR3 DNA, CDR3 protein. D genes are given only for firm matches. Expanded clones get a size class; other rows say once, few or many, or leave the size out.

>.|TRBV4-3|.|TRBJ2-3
TGCGCCAGCAGCCAAGGATTCGGCGATACGCAGTATTTT
CASSQGFGDTQYF
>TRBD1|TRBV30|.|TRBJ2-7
TGTGCCTGGAGAGCTACAGGGGCCTACGAGCAGTACTTC
CAWRATGAYEQYF
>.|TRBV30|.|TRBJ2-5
TGTGCCTGGAGTGGGGACTTGTGGGGCCCAGAGACCCAGTACTTC
CAWSGDLWGPETQYF
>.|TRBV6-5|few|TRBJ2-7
TGTGCCAGCAGTTACGGCGGGGTCTACGAGCAGTACTTC
CASSYGGVYEQYF
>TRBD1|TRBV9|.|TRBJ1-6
TGTGCCAGCAGCACGGGACAGGGGCATAATTCACCCCTCCACTTT
CASSTGQGHNSPLHF
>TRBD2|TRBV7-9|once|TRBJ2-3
TGTGCCAGCAGCTTTCTAGCGGGGGGGACAGATACGCAGTATTTT
CASSFLAGGTDTQYF
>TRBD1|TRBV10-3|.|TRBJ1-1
TGTGCCATCAGTGAGTCAGTCCGGGACAGGGGTGGAACTTTCTTT
CAISESVRDRGGTFF
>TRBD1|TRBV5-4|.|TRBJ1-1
TGTGCCAGCAGCTTGTGGGACAGGGGGCGCGAAATGACTGAAGCTTTCTTT
CASSLWDRGREMTEAFF
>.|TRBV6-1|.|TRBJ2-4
TGTGCCAGCAGCCCCCTGATGGGGCCCCAGGGCATTCAGTACTTC
CASSPLMGPQGIQYF
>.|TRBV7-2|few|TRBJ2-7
TGTGCCAGCAGCCAGGGGTCGGGACTACCAGGCTACGAGCAGTACTTC
CASSQGSGLPGYEQYF
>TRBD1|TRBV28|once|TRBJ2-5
TGTGCCAGCTCTTGGGGGCAGGGGGCAGGGAGGGAGACCCAGTACTTC
CASSWGQGAGRETQYF
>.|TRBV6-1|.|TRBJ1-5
TGTGCCAGCAGCCCTTCGGCAGATAGCAATCAGCCCCAGCATTTT
CASSPSADSNQPQHF
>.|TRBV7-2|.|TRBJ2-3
TGTGCCAGCAGCTTAGCGAGGGATACGCAGTATTTT
CASSLARDTQYF
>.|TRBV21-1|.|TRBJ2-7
TGTGCCAGCAGCAGCGAAACCTACGAGCAGTACTTC
CASSSETYEQYF
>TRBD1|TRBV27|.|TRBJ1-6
TGTGCCAGCACCTTAACCGGGACAGGGCGTTCACCCCTCCACTTT
CASTLTGTGRSPLHF
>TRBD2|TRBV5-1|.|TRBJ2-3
TGCGCCAGCAGCACCCGGGGCGGGGGATCCACAGATACGCAGTATTTT
CASSTRGGGSTDTQYF
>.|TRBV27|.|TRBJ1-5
TGTGCCAGCACTAACCAGGGCAGGCCCCAACTCCCGCCCCAGCATTTT
CASTNQGRPQLPPQHF
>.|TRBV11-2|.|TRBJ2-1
TGTGCCAGCAGCTTGGGGTATGAGCAGTTCTTC
CASSLGYEQFF
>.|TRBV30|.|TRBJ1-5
TGTGCCTGGAGTGTACTGACCAGCAATCAGCCCCAGCATTTT
CAWSVLTSNQPQHF
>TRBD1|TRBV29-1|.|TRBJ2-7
TGCAGCGTCCAGGGTCGGGACAGCCCCTACGAACAGTACTTC
CSVQGRDSPYEQYF
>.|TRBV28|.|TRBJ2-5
TGTGCCAGCAGGGAACAGGGTCGTTCAGGGACCCAGTACTTC
CASREQGRSGTQYF
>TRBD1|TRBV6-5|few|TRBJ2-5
TGTGCCAGCAGTTACCGGGGACAGGGGGCTAGGGAGACCCAGTACTTC
CASSYRGQGARETQYF
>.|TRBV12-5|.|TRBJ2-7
TGTGCTAGTGGTTTGAAGGGAGTCGGTTACGAGCAGTACTTC
CASGLKGVGYEQYF
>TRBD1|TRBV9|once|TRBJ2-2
TGTGCCAGCAGCGTAGCGACAGGGGGTTACACCGGGGAGCTGTTTTTT
CASSVATGGYTGELFF
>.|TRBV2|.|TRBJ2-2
TGTGCCAGCAGTGCTGGTAGGGTTTCCCCCGGGGAGCTGTTTTTT
CASSAGRVSPGELFF
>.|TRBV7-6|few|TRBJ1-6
TGTGCCAGCAGCTCAGTCGGGGGTTCACCCCTCCACTTT
CASSSVGGSPLHF
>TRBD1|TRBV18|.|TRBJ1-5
TGTGCCAGCTCCGGGACAGGGGGCAATCAGCCCCAGCATTTT
CASSGTGGNQPQHF
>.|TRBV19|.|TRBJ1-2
TGTGCCAGTAGTATAGGTCAGGGGACCTATGGCTACACCTTC
CASSIGQGTYGYTF
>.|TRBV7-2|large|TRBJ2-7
TGTGCCAGCAGCTTGAGGGCTAGCTCCAACGAGCAGTACTTC
CASSLRASSNEQYF
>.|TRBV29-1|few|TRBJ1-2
TGCAGCGTTGAAGAAGGAGAGGACTATGGCTACACCTTC
CSVEEGEDYGYTF
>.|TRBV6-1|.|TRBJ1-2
TGTGCCAGCAGTCCCCGGGACTCGTATGGCTACACCTTC
CASSPRDSYGYTF
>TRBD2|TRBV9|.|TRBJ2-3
TGTGCCAGCAGCGTAGCTTACCGACTAGCGGGGGCTAGCACAGATACGCAGTATTTT
CASSVAYRLAGASTDTQYF
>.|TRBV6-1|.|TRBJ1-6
TGTGCCAGCAGTGATGGTGTTATTGAGTATTCACCCCTCCACTTT
CASSDGVIEYSPLHF
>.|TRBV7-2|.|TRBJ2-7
TGTGCCAGCAGCTTAGGTGAGATCTACGAGCAGTACTTC
CASSLGEIYEQYF
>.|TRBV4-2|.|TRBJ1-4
TGTGCCAGCAGCCCGTGGGGGGGCTCAAATGAAAAACTGTTTTTT
CASSPWGGSNEKLFF
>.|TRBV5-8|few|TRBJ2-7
TGTGCCAGCAGCTTGAGCGCAGGTTGGAACGAGCAGTACTTC
CASSLSAGWNEQYF
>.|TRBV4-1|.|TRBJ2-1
TGCGCCAGCAGCCATTCATTCGGGACTGGCGACAATGAGCAGTTCTTC
CASSHSFGTGDNEQFF
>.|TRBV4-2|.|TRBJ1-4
TGTGCCAGCAACCCCTGGGGGGGTTCAAATGAAAAACTGTTTTTT
CASNPWGGSNEKLFF
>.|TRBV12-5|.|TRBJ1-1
TGTGCTAGTGGTTTACAGGGGAACACTGAAGCTTTCTTT
CASGLQGNTEAFF
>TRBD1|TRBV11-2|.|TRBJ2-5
TGTGCCAGCAGCTTAACCCCCGGGACAGGTGGAGTAAAAACCCAGTACTTC
CASSLTPGTGGVKTQYF
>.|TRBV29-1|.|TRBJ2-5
TGCAGCGTTGATACTTACCTGACTAGTCTAGAGGGAGAGACCCAGTACTTC
CSVDTYLTSLEGETQYF
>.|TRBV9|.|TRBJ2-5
TGTGCCAGCAGCGGCGGGACGCCAGTGGAGACCCAGTACTTC
CASSGGTPVETQYF
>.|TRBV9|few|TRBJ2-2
TGTGCCAGCAGCGTTGACGGGAACACCGGGGAGCTGTTTTTT
CASSVDGNTGELFF
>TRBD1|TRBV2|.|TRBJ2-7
TGTGCCATAACCGGGACAGGGATTTACGAGCAGTACTTC
CAITGTGIYEQYF
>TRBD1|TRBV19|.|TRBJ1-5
TGTGCCAGTAGTATGACGGCAGGGGGTCAGCCCCAGCATTTT
CASSMTAGGQPQHF
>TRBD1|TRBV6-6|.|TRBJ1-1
TGTGCCAGCAATTTGCTCCAGGGGGGAGCCGCTGAAGCTTTCTTT
CASNLLQGGAAEAFF
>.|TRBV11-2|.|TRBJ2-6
TGTGCCAGCAGCTTAGAGGGTTCCGGGGCCAACGTCCTGACTTTC
CASSLEGSGANVLTF
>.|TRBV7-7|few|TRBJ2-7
TGTGCTAGCAGCTTTAACAGGGCGGGGGAGCAGTACTTC
CASSFNRAGEQYF
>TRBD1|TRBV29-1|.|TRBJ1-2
TGCAGCGTGGGGACAGAAGCTAACTATGGCTACACCTTC
CSVGTEANYGYTF
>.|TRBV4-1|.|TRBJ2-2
TGCGCCAGCAGCCAAGAATACCGGGCCTTCCCCGGGGAGCTGTTTTTT
CASSQEYRAFPGELFF
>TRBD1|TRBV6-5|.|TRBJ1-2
TGTGCCAGCAGTAGGGGGACAGGGCGAGGTGGCTACACCTTC
CASSRGTGRGGYTF
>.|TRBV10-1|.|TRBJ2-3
TGCGCCAGCAGTGAGTCGGGAAGGGGAAGCACAGATACGCAGTATTTT
CASSESGRGSTDTQYF
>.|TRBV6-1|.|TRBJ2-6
TGTGCCAGCAGTGAAGCCGTACAGCTACACTCTGGGGCCAACGTCCTGACTTTC
CASSEAVQLHSGANVLTF
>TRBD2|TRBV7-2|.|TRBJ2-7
TGTGCCAGCAGCTTAGCGAGTGCTAGCGGGGGGGGGAGCTCCTACGAGCAGTACTTC
CASSLASASGGGSSYEQYF
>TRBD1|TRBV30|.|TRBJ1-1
TGTGCCTGGAGTGTACAGGGGGACACTGAAGCTTTCTTT
CAWSVQGDTEAFF
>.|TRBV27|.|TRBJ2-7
TGTGCCAGCAGTCCCCATAACTCCTACGAGCAGTACTTC
CASSPHNSYEQYF
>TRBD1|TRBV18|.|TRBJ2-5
TGTGCCAGCTCACCCAGAGACAGGGTGGAGACCCAGTACTTC
CASSPRDRVETQYF
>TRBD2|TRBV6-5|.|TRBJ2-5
TGTGCCAGCAGCTGGACTAGCGGGGGGGTTGAGACCCAGTACTTC
CASSWTSGGVETQYF
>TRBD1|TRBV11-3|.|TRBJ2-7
TGTGCCAGCAGCCAAGAGACAGGGGTAGCCTACGAGCAGTACTTC
CASSQETGVAYEQYF